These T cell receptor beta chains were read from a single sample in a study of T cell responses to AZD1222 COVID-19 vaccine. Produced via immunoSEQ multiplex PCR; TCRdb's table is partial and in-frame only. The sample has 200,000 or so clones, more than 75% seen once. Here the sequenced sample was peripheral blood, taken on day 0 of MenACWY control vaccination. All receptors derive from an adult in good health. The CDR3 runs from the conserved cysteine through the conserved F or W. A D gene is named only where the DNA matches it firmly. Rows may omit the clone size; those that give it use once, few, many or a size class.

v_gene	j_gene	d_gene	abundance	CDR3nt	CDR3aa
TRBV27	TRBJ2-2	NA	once	TGTGCCAGCACCCTTTTGGGGGGCGGATGGGACACCGGGGAGCTGTTTTTT	CASTLLGGGWDTGELFF
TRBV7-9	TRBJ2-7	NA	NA	TGTGCCAGCAGCTTAGCTTCCCAGGCTGAGCAGTACTTC	CASSLASQAEQYF
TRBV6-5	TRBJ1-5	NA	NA	TGTGCCAGCAGTTTGTCAGAAGTTCAGCCCCAGCATTTT	CASSLSEVQPQHF
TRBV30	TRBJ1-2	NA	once	TGTGCCTGGAGTGTACAGGGCCCAGGTGGCTACACCTTC	CAWSVQGPGGYTF
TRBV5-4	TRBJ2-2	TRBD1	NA	TGTGCCAGCAGCTACGGACAGGGGGAAACCGGGGAGCTGTTTTTT	CASSYGQGETGELFF
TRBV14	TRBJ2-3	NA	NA	TGTGCCAGCAGCCAGAGGGTTCGGGGCACAGATACGCAGTATTTT	CASSQRVRGTDTQYF
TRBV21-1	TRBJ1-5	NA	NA	TGTGCCAGCAGCACTTTGGACAGGGTGGGTCAGCCCCAGCATTTT	CASSTLDRVGQPQHF
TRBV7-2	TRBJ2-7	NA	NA	TGTGCCAGCAGCCCAACAGGGCTAGTTCGGTCCTACGAGCAGTACTTC	CASSPTGLVRSYEQYF
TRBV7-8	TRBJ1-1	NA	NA	TGTGCCAGCAGCCCCCGGGGGATCTTGGGCAACACTGAAGCTTTCTTT	CASSPRGILGNTEAFF
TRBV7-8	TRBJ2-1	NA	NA	TGTGCCAGCAGCTTAGCGGGGTTGTTTCCCTACAATGAGCAGTTCTTC	CASSLAGLFPYNEQFF
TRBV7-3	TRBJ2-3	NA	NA	TGTGCCAGCAGCTTTATGAGCGGTAGCACAGATACGCAGTATTTT	CASSFMSGSTDTQYF
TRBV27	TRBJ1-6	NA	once	TGTGCCAGCAGTCGCAGGGCCGGGAATTCACCCCTCCACTTT	CASSRRAGNSPLHF
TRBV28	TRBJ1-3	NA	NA	TGTGCCAGCAGTTTTTCCAGTCGAAACACCATATATTTT	CASSFSSRNTIYF
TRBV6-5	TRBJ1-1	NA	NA	TGTGCCAGCAGTTACTCGCGCCACGCTGAAGCTTTCTTT	CASSYSRHAEAFF
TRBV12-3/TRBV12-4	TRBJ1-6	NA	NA	TGTGCCAGCAGTAAGGACATTCCACCCCTCCACTTT	CASSKDIPPLHF
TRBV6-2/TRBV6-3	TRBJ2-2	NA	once	TGTGCCAGCAGCCCTACTAGGTCGAACACCGGGGAGCTGTTTTTT	CASSPTRSNTGELFF
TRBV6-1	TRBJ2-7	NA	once	TGTGCCAGCAGTGAGAGGGACTCTCTGACCTCCTACGAGCAGTACTTC	CASSERDSLTSYEQYF
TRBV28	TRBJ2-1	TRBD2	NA	TGTGCCAGCAGTCCAGGGACTAGTTCCTACAATGAGCAGTTCTTC	CASSPGTSSYNEQFF
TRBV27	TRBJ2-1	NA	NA	TGTGCCAGCAGGCACGGTCGGAGCTCCTACAATGAGCAGTTCTTC	CASRHGRSSYNEQFF
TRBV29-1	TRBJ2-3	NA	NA	TGCAGCGCCCTATTGAACGGGCAGGGAGAGGATACGCAGTATTTT	CSALLNGQGEDTQYF